The 9 T cell receptor beta chains presented below share a single source sample, sequenced in a study of Ad26.COV2.S vaccination and SARS-CoV-2 variants. The assay was immunoSEQ multiplex PCR, and TCRdb's table has in-frame clones only and misses some. The sample carries some 250,000 clones, around nine tenths recorded once. Stated treatment: over 15 received Ad26.COV2.S at low or high dose, single or two shots; a few received placebo; per-sample allocation not given. Repertoires come from day 63 after the first vaccine or placebo injection. The input for sequencing was peripheral blood, taken in a trial of Ad26.COV2.S vaccine versus placebo. The receptors stem from a person aged 18-60 years who received the Ad26.COV2.S COVID-19 vaccine or a placebo.

This chain connects TRBV6-5 to TRBJ2-7, with a possible D match to TRBD1 (6 bases). The V and J ends lost 4 bases and 6 bases respectively, with 19 bases between them. The V gene's germline CDR1 is MNHEY and CDR2 SVGAGI. The CDR3 extends over 15 amino acids. The CDR3 sequence is CASSFQGLGWGEQYF. CDR3 DNA sequence: TGTGCCAGCAGTTTTCAGGGGCTAGGCTGGGGCGAGCAGTACTTC.

The chain carries TRBV24-1 and TRBJ1-5, with 8 nucleotides matching TRBD1. This CDR3 contains 16 residues. Germline CDR1 KGHDR, CDR2 SFDVKD. The V gene end was trimmed by 3 bases and the J gene end by 4 bases; junction bases not matched to a gene: 7. CDR3 nucleotides: TGTGCCACCAGTGATGGGCGACAGGGGAGAAATCAGCCCCAGCATTTT. It translates to CATSDGRQGRNQPQHF.

The V and J genes are TRBV19 and TRBJ1-5, with unresolved D. CDR3 length equals 15 residues. Germline assignment: CDR1 LNHDA and CDR2 SQIVND (reference sequence). V lost 7 bases, J lost 2 bases, and 15 bases lay in between. CDR3: CASTSSGGRNQPQHF. CDR3 in DNA: TGTGCCAGTACCTCATCGGGAGGTCGCAATCAGCCCCAGCATTTT.

This clone came up once. The rearrangement joins TRBV12-3 or TRBV12-4 to TRBJ1-2; tentative D call: TRBD1 (5 bases). The V end was cut by 6 bases, the J end by 8 bases, with 13 bases between. The CDR3 spans 12 residues. CDR3 residues: CASSNRGEGYTF. In DNA form, the CDR3 reads TGTGCCAGCAGCAACCGGGGGGAGGGCTACACCTTC.

The rearrangement links TRBV3-1 (or the pseudogene TRBV3-2) to TRBJ2-7; either TRBD1 or TRBD2 may fit D (6 bases each). V gave up 10 bases and J gave up 3 bases, with 16 bases separating them. Germline lookup yields CDR1 LGHDT and CDR2 YNNKEL (reference sequence). CDR3 length: 13 residues. DNA of the CDR3: TGTGCCACCAGAGGAGGGGGAAGCTACGAGCAGTACTTC. This encodes CATRGGGSYEQYF.

This sequence joins TRBV29-1 and TRBJ1-2, with 10 bases fitting TRBD1. CDR1 SQVTM and CDR2 ANQGSEA come from the germline V gene. J gave up 3 bases and V 7 bases, and 2 bases lay outside the gene matches. This CDR3 spans 12 amino acids. The CDR3 bases are TGCAGCGCCGGGACAGGGGACTATGGCTACACCTTC. Amino acid sequence: CSAGTGDYGYTF.

V is TRBV7-2 and J is TRBJ2-5, with D uncertain. This CDR3 contains 14 residues. Germline CDR1 SGHTA, CDR2 FQGNSA. V lost 1 base and J lost 2, with 8 bases in between. The CDR3 nucleotides read TGTGCCAGCAGCTTAGGGGTACCTCAAGAGACCCAGTACTTC. This codes for CASSLGVPQETQYF.

The V gene is TRBV12-5, the J gene TRBJ2-3; D may be TRBD1 (6 bases). CDR1 LGHNT and CDR2 FRNRAP come from the germline V gene. Trimming pared 7 bases from V and 2 bases from J, leaving 13 bases between. The CDR3 has 14 residues. Written as DNA, the CDR3 is TGTGCTAGTGCCTCGACAGGACCCACAGATACGCAGTATTTT. Residues: CASASTGPTDTQYF.

This clone has only a few counts. The chain has TRBV15 and TRBJ2-7; D is ambiguous. In germline, CDR1 is LNHNV, CDR2 YYDKDF (reference sequence). The ends were cut back, 6 bases at V and 0 bases at J, with 9 bases in the middle. CDR3 length equals 13 residues. The CDR3 loop reads CATRASHSYEQYF. DNA for the CDR3: TGTGCCACCAGGGCCAGCCACTCCTACGAGCAGTACTTC.